Here is one T cell receptor beta chain with its context. This clonotype was seen only a few times. Its specific antigen is unknown. The sample holds no much larger clone one base away, and base qualities are not on file. The method behind the library was 5' RACE. Sequencing instrument: NextSeq 500. In the TCR library protocol, unique molecular identifiers were attached to individual cDNA molecules to correct for PCR bias and sequencing error. Sequencing covered both TCR alpha and beta chains, and within each sample the abundances of alpha and beta sequences were tightly co-correlated. Turning to the authors' computational methods: Decombinator V4 was used to perform V gene, J gene and CDR3 annotation of TCR sequences. Expanded TCRs were defined as changing significantly between any two time points under a Poisson model with p below 0.0001. TCR abundances were normalised to the total number of TCRs sequenced per sample and expressed as counts per million. TRAV1-2 paired with TRAJ12, TRAJ20 or TRAJ33 defined MAIT TCRs, while TRAV10 paired with TRAJ18 defined iNKT TCRs. VDJdb, accessed 1 November 2021, was searched for CMV, EBV and SARS-CoV-2 annotated TCRs, excluding TCRs annotated for multiple antigens. The public reads were run again by TCRdb, first through fastp at Q25 and then through MiXCR, and only productive beta chains were kept. Entries that share a CDR3 protein sequence are merged under the most common genes and DNA. The V and J calls and clone size are TCRdb's, not the authors'. Across this sample there are approximately 70,000 distinct CDR3 sequences, with less than 15% seen only once. The ten largest clones capture around 4.8% of the sample.

Reading the germline V gene gives CDR1 SGHAT and CDR2 FQNNGV. Counted from cysteine to phenylalanine, this CDR3 has 13 amino acids. Just CDR3 DNA is preserved here, 39 bases in frame from base 1. V is clipped by 3 bases and J by 3 bases, and the sequence between their germline boundaries is 9 bases long. This was a case-control study nested in a cohort of healthcare workers in London, UK, who had nasopharyngeal swab PCR tests and blood samples taken every week. Healthcare workers were enrolled in the week of the UK lockdown, from 23 to 31 March 2020, and were followed every week for up to 16 weeks. This record belongs to a study of early T cells in non-severe SARS-CoV-2 infection (TCRdb year 2021). Background for the entire study: Bulk RNA from unsorted whole blood was used for TCR sequencing, so alpha and beta chains could not be paired.

Study-level results and caveats: VDJdb matching was skewed toward anti-spike CD8 responses and likely underestimated virus-specific expansions by missing private and CD4 specificities.

The TCR was taken from an adult who was a healthcare worker with PCR-confirmed SARS-CoV-2 infection or an uninfected control (not recorded which). This chain is built from TRBV11-2 and TRBJ2-7; the D gene is perhaps TRBD1, from 6 matching bases. Sequenced material: whole blood. The nucleotide sequence is TGTGCCAGCAGCTTTGGGGGCCACTACGAGCAGTACTTC. Translated, it gives CASSFGGHYEQYF.